This T cell receptor (beta chain) stems from a study of breast tumors, draining lymph nodes, adjacent tissues. TCRdb re-derived calls from the multiplex PCR reads in MiXCR, one entry per CDR3 protein. The sample includes about 9,600 distinct CDR3 sequences, around 42% of them seen just once. This clonotype showed up many times. Its antigen is unknown. CDR1 and CDR2 (germline): MDHEN, SYDVKM. V dropped 3 bases and J dropped 7; count of bases not matched to a gene: 6. The CDR3 spans 15 residues. Overall study results and limits: Compared with lymph nodes, tumors were less diverse; compared with nontumor tissue, more. That most tumor T cells come from lymph nodes remained unproven. Compared with basal-like, luminal-like tumors shared significantly more repertoire with nontumor tissue.

The rearrangement links TRBV28 to TRBJ2-1; TRBD1 matches 10 bases. The clonotype originates from a female donor with breast cancer. Some clones in this sample may be carry-over from other donors' samples. The sequenced sample was tumor-adjacent breast tissue. The CDR3 region has the DNA TGTGCCAGCAGTTTTCGACAGGGGGCAATGAATGAGCAGTTCTTC. The encoded protein is CASSFRQGAMNEQFF.